The source of this T cell receptor (beta chain) is a study of T-cell memory formation after mild COVID-19. Study observations and caveats: The second-wave clones peaking on day 37 were not confirmed as SARS-CoV-2-specific. Contracting CD4+ clones lay largely in CM and EM, with CD8+ ones residing in EMRA. A second wave expanding day 15 to 37 was CD4+-biased; contracting clones were balanced.

Looked up from germline, CDR1 is DFQATT and CDR2 is SNEGSKA (reference sequence). Trimming stripped 6 bases from V and 0 bases from J, with 15 bases between. The CDR3 extends over 15 amino acids. UMIs and sample barcodes were carried by the TCR alpha and TCR beta cDNA libraries that 5'RACE produced using constant-segment primers. TCRdb ran MiXCR on the 5' RACE reads and lists one entry per CDR3 protein. The data hold about 250,000 distinct CDR3 sequences, with 15% to 19% observed a single time. In its sample, this clonotype was seen a few times. Its antigen is unidentified. J is TRBJ1-3 and V is TRBV20-1, with D possibly matching TRBD1 (5 bases). Sequenced: PBMCs or a T cell subset sorted from them (not recorded which). The sequence was collected from an adult woman who had mild COVID-19 (a few samples of this study predate the infection). Cell type and time point are not known. Here the CDR3 reads CSADTGTASGNTIYF. The CDR3 bases are TGCAGTGCAGATACCGGGACTGCCTCTGGAAACACCATATATTTT.